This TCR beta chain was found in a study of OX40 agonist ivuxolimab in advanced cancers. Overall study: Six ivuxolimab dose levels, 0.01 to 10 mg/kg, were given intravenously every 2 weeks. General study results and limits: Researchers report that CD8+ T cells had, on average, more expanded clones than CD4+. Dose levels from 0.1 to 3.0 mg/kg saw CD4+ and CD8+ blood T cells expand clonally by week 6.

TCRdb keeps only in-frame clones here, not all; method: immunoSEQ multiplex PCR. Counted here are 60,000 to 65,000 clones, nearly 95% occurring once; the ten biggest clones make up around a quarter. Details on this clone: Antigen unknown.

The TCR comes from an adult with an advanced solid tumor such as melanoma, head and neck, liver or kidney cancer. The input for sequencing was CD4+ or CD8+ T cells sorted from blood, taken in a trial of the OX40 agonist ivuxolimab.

CDR3 in amino acids: CASSFTGEDTGELFF. The CDR3 region has the DNA TGTGCCAGCAGCTTTACGGGAGAGGACACCGGGGAGCTGTTTTTT. The rearrangement joins TRBV7-9 to TRBJ2-2; D perhaps matches TRBD2 (6 bases). V was shortened by 3 bases and J by 3 bases, with 11 bases between the two germline ends. Looked up from germline, CDR1 is SEHNR and CDR2 is FQNEAQ (reference sequence). This CDR3 is 15 amino acids long.